Sequencing of this TCR beta chain was carried out in a study of cytomegalovirus exposure and HLA in healthy donors. With 60 Vbeta and 13 Jbeta primers, the PCR was carried out. Libraries were prepared by immunoSEQ multiplex PCR; TCRdb keeps only in-frame clonotypes and omits some of them. The table lists around 100,000 clones, approximately 72% of them singletons. This CDR3 has 16 residues. V was trimmed by 1 base and J by 0 bases, leaving 8 bases between them. The germline gives CDR1 SGHDT, CDR2 YYEEEE. The sequence was obtained from a woman aged 45 to 65 in good health and CMV-seronegative. Sequencing input: PBMCs. The V and J genes are TRBV5-6 and TRBJ1-6; the D is unclear. DNA for the CDR3: TGTGCCAGCAGCTTGTACACCAGCTCCTATAATTCACCCCTCCACTTT. This gives the protein CASSLYTSSYNSPLHF.